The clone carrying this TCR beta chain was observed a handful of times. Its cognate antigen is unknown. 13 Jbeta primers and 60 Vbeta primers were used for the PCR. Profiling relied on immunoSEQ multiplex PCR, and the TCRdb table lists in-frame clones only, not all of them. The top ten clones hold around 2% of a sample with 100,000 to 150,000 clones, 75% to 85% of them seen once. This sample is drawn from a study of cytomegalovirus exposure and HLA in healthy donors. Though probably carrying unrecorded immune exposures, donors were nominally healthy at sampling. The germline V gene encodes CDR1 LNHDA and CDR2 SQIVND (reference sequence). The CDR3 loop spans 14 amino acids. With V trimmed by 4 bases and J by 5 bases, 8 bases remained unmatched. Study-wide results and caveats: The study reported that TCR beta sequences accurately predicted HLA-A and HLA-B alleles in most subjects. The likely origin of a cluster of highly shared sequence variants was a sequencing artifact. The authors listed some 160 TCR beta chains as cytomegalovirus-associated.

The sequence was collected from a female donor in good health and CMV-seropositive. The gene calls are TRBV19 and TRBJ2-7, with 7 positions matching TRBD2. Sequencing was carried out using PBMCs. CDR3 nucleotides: TGTGCCAGTAGTAGGGGGGGTAATACCCACGAGCAGTACTTC. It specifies CASSRGGNTHEQYF.